The 24 T cell receptor beta chains in this list originate from one sample, sequenced in a study of blood T cell repertoires in COVID-19. The method was immunoSEQ multiplex PCR; TCRdb's version includes in-frame clones alone and lacks a portion of them. The sample lists roughly 230,000 clones, nearly 95% seen once, with more than 0.8% in the top ten. Material for sequencing was peripheral blood. The receptors stem from a man between 25 and 39 years old with COVID-19, enrolled during active disease.

The chain combines TRBV6-4 with TRBJ1-2; TRBD1 aligns across 10 bases. Germline V gene lookup returns CDR1 MRHNA and CDR2 SNTAGT. This CDR3 spans 15 amino acids. V lost 8 bases, J lost 7 bases, and 13 bases stayed unmatched. The CDR3 sequence is CASSSSGTGVFGYTF. The CDR3 DNA sequence: TGTGCCAGCTCTTCCTCCGGGACAGGGGTTTTTGGCTACACCTTC.

The rearrangement joins TRBV7-9 to TRBJ2-7; D unresolved. Germline lookup yields CDR1 SEHNR and CDR2 FQNEAQ (reference sequence). This CDR3 has 15 amino acids. V was shortened by 5 bases and J by 0 bases, with 14 bases between the two germline ends. CDR3 DNA sequence: TGTGCCAGCAGCCCGACTTACGGTCACTCCTACGAGCAGTACTTC. It codes for CASSPTYGHSYEQYF. Full variable domain (rest looked up from reference TRBV7-9 and TRBJ2-7): DTGVSQNPRHKITKRGQNVTFRCDPISEHNRLYWYRQTLGQGPEFLTYFQNEAQLEKSRLLSDRFSAERPKGSFSTLEIQRTEQGDSAMYLCASSPTYGHSYEQYFGPGTRLTVT.

V usage is TRBV6-4 and J usage is TRBJ1-1, with D unresolved. Germline V gene data show CDR1 as MRHNA and CDR2 as SNTAGT. This CDR3 spans 14 amino acids. The V end lost 3 bases, the J end lost 1 base, and 9 bases lay between the germline ends. Here the CDR3 reads CASSEEGWNTEAFF. The CDR3 nucleotides are TGTGCCAGCAGTGAAGAGGGCTGGAACACTGAAGCTTTCTTT.

The gene calls are TRBV7-9 and TRBJ2-5; 7 nucleotides align to TRBD1. This CDR3 spans 14 amino acids. The trim removed 5 bases at V and 2 bases at J, leaving 5 bases unmatched. Germline V lookup: CDR1 SEHNR, CDR2 FQNEAQ (reference sequence). The CDR3 region is CASSPGTAQETQYF. Here the CDR3 DNA reads TGTGCCAGCAGCCCCGGGACAGCTCAAGAGACCCAGTACTTC. The full variable domain, rest sourced from reference TRBV7-9 and TRBJ2-5, is DTGVSQNPRHKITKRGQNVTFRCDPISEHNRLYWYRQTLGQGPEFLTYFQNEAQLEKSRLLSDRFSAERPKGSFSTLEIQRTEQGDSAMYLCASSPGTAQETQYFGPGTRLLVL.

This chain connects TRBV2 to TRBJ1-6; 11 bases map to TRBD1. V shed 6 bases, J shed 7 bases, and the junction held 2 bases outside the gene matches. The CDR3 contains 14 residues. CDR1 is SNHLY, CDR2 FYNNEI, per germline. The CDR3 region has the DNA TGTGCCAGCAGGGGACAGGGGGACAATTCACCCCTCCACTTT. This codes for CASRGQGDNSPLHF.

The chain uses TRBV11-2 and TRBJ2-3; TRBD2 matches at 12 bases. This CDR3 has 17 residues. V shed 1 base, J shed 1 base, and the junction held 3 bases outside the gene matches. CDR1 and CDR2 (germline): SGHAT, FQNNGV. The CDR3 DNA is TGTGCCAGCAGCTTAGTACTAGCGGGGGGCGGCACAGATACGCAGTATTTT. This gives the protein CASSLVLAGGGTDTQYF.

The chain combines TRBV5-6 with TRBJ2-7; perhaps TRBD2 as D (6 bases). Germline V gives CDR1 SGHDT, CDR2 YYEEEE. Deletions cut 0 bases from V and 3 bases from J, with 10 bases between. The CDR3 totals 14 residues. As DNA, the CDR3 is TGTGCCAGCAGCTTGGTTGGAGGGGACTACGAGCAGTACTTC. Its protein product is CASSLVGGDYEQYF.

This clone was seen only once. The rearrangement joins TRBV6-6 to TRBJ2-3; unclear D gene. The V gene lost 6 bases and the J gene lost 6 bases, with 10 bases spanning the gap. This CDR3 has 12 amino acids. Per germline, CDR1 MNHNY and CDR2 SVGAGI (reference sequence). CDR3: CASSPPGDTQYF. CDR3 nucleotide sequence: TGTGCCAGCAGCCCACCCGGGGATACGCAGTATTTT.

The CDR3 reads CASTTSLGGEQYF. CDR3 DNA: TGTGCCAGCACCACTTCGCTGGGGGGCGAGCAGTACTTC. The chain is built from TRBV27 and TRBJ2-7; D is perhaps TRBD2 (6 bases). There are 13 residues in the CDR3. Germline V lookup: CDR1 MNHEY, CDR2 SMNVEV (reference sequence). V lost 7 bases and J 6 bases, leaving 16 bases between the germline ends.

This rearrangement joins TRBV9 to TRBJ2-1; tentative D call: TRBD2 (6 bases). Between the trimmed V and J ends, which lost 0 bases and 2 bases, there was a span of 12 bases. Per the germline V gene, CDR1 is SGDLS and CDR2 is YYNGEE. This CDR3 has 16 amino acids. CDR3 sequence reads: CASSVEPGEAYNEQFF. CDR3 coding DNA: TGTGCCAGCAGCGTAGAACCGGGGGAGGCCTACAATGAGCAGTTCTTC.

The genes are TRBV30 and TRBJ2-1; 8 nucleotides agree with TRBD1. The CDR3 sequence is 15 residues long. J was trimmed by 4 bases and V by 2 bases; bases with no gene match: 7. Germline V lookup: CDR1 GTSNPN, CDR2 SVGIG (reference sequence). The CDR3 spells CAWSPRTGYYNEQFF. CDR3 sequence (DNA): TGTGCCTGGAGTCCCCGGACAGGGTATTACAATGAGCAGTTCTTC.

V is TRBV5-1 and J is TRBJ2-7; maybe TRBD1 (5 bases). CDR3 length: 12 residues. CDR1 and CDR2 from the germline V gene are SGHRS and YFSETQ. V was shortened by 2 bases and J by 4 bases, with 7 bases between the two germline ends. CDR3 sequence reads: CASSFQGYEQYF. Here the CDR3 DNA reads TGCGCCAGCAGCTTTCAGGGTTACGAGCAGTACTTC.

The chain links TRBV6-2 or TRBV6-3 to TRBJ1-6; 8 positions match TRBD1. This CDR3 contains 18 residues. With 2 bases clipped from V and 6 bases from J, the junction kept 12 bases outside the gene matches. Germline lookup yields CDR1 MNHEY and CDR2 SVGEGT. In DNA form, the CDR3 reads TGTGCCAGCAGTTACGGACAGGGCCCGACGTCCGGTAATTCACCCCTCCACTTT. As protein: CASSYGQGPTSGNSPLHF.

The chain employs TRBV9 and TRBJ1-5; tentatively, D is TRBD1 (5 bases). The germline V and J ends were trimmed by 0 bases and 7 bases, with 8 bases remaining between them. Germline V lookup: CDR1 SGDLS, CDR2 YYNGEE. This CDR3 contains 13 residues. The CDR3 loop reads CASSVAGRQPQHF. The CDR3 DNA follows: TGTGCCAGCAGCGTAGCAGGGAGGCAGCCCCAGCATTTT.

The chain has TRBV11-2 and TRBJ1-2, with TRBD1 matching 7 bases. CDR3 length equals 17 residues. V lost 4 bases to trimming and J lost 3 bases; unmatched junction nucleotides: 14. The V gene's germline CDR1 is SGHAT and CDR2 FQNNGV. The CDR3: CASSSSRDRAPYYGYTF. CDR3 DNA sequence: TGTGCCAGCAGCTCGAGTAGAGACAGGGCGCCTTACTATGGCTACACCTTC.

This chain's CDR3 is CASSLDGGMNTEAFF. The CDR3 region has the DNA TGTGCCAGCAGCTTGGATGGGGGGATGAACACTGAAGCTTTCTTT. The chain couples TRBV5-4 to TRBJ1-1; tentative D call: TRBD1 (5 bases). The CDR3 runs 15 residues. Trimming removed 0 bases at V and 0 bases at J, with 9 bases between. Germline V gives CDR1 SGHNT, CDR2 YYREEE (reference sequence).

This clone occurred once. The chain carries TRBV25-1 and TRBJ2-2; no firm D call. V lost 2 bases, J lost 5 bases, and 3 bases lay in between. The CDR3 covers 12 residues. In germline, CDR1 is MGHDK, CDR2 SYGVNS. The CDR3 reads CASSETTGELFF. The CDR3 DNA follows: TGTGCCAGCAGTGAAACAACCGGGGAGCTGTTTTTT.

The chain is built from TRBV5-1 and TRBJ1-2; no firm D call. Germline V gene sequence: CDR1 SGHRS, CDR2 YFSETQ. The CDR3 runs 17 residues. V lost 0 bases and J 3 bases, leaving 18 bases between the germline ends. This CDR3 is CASSLGLYPPSDYGYTF. The CDR3 bases are TGCGCCAGCAGCTTGGGACTTTACCCCCCCTCGGACTATGGCTACACCTTC.

CDR3 coding DNA: TGTGCCAGCAGACCCCAGGGGGCCTTAGGCTACACCTTC. It yields the protein CASRPQGALGYTF. This sequence joins TRBV6-5 and TRBJ1-2; 8 bases line up with TRBD1. This CDR3 has 13 residues. Trimming at V came to 6 bases and at J to 8 bases, leaving 8 bases not matched to a gene. CDR1 and CDR2 (germline): MNHEY, SVGAGI.

In its sample, this clone was seen once. This chain uses TRBV7-9 with TRBJ2-3, with 9 bases matching TRBD2. CDR3 length: 17 amino acids. With 2 bases clipped from V and 2 bases from J, the junction kept 8 bases outside the gene matches. Germline CDR1 is SEHNR and CDR2 is FQNEAQ (reference sequence). In DNA, the CDR3 is TGTGCCAGCAGCTTAAGGGCGGGAGGGCAGACCACAGATACGCAGTATTTT. Protein product: CASSLRAGGQTTDTQYF.

This clone was counted once. The chain uses TRBV5-1 and TRBJ1-2; D might be TRBD1 (5 bases). V was pared by 4 bases and J by 7 bases, with 17 bases between. CDR1 and CDR2 (germline): SGHRS, YFSETQ. The CDR3 is made up of 14 amino acids. The CDR3: CASSRTNNGFGYTF. In DNA form, the CDR3 reads TGCGCCAGCAGCAGGACAAACAATGGCTTTGGCTACACCTTC.

The genes are TRBV7-9 and TRBJ2-2; 7 bases agree with TRBD2. This CDR3 contains 13 residues. CDR1 is SEHNR and CDR2 is FQNEAQ in the germline V gene (reference sequence). J gave up 4 bases and V 9 bases, and 5 bases lay outside the gene matches. Written as DNA, the CDR3 is TGTGCCAGGGCAACGGGAGGCACCGGGGAGCTGTTTTTT. It encodes CARATGGTGELFF.

This clone was observed a few times. V and J are TRBV3-1 (or the pseudogene TRBV3-2) and TRBJ1-2; D remains unclear. CDR3 length: 14 residues. Per germline, CDR1 LGHDT and CDR2 YNNKEL (reference sequence). V lost 3 bases and J lost 5, with 13 bases in between. DNA of the CDR3: TGTGCCAGCAGCCAGTATAACAGTAAATATGGCTACACCTTC. It codes for CASSQYNSKYGYTF.

V usage is TRBV11-2 and J usage is TRBJ2-1; a possible D gene is TRBD2 (6 bases). CDR1 SGHAT and CDR2 FQNNGV come from the germline V gene. The V end was cut by 3 bases, the J end by 7 bases, with 19 bases between. This CDR3 contains 16 residues. CDR3 loop: CASSLSGGDGWNEQFF. Here the CDR3 DNA reads TGTGCCAGCAGCTTGTCAGGAGGGGACGGCTGGAATGAGCAGTTCTTC.